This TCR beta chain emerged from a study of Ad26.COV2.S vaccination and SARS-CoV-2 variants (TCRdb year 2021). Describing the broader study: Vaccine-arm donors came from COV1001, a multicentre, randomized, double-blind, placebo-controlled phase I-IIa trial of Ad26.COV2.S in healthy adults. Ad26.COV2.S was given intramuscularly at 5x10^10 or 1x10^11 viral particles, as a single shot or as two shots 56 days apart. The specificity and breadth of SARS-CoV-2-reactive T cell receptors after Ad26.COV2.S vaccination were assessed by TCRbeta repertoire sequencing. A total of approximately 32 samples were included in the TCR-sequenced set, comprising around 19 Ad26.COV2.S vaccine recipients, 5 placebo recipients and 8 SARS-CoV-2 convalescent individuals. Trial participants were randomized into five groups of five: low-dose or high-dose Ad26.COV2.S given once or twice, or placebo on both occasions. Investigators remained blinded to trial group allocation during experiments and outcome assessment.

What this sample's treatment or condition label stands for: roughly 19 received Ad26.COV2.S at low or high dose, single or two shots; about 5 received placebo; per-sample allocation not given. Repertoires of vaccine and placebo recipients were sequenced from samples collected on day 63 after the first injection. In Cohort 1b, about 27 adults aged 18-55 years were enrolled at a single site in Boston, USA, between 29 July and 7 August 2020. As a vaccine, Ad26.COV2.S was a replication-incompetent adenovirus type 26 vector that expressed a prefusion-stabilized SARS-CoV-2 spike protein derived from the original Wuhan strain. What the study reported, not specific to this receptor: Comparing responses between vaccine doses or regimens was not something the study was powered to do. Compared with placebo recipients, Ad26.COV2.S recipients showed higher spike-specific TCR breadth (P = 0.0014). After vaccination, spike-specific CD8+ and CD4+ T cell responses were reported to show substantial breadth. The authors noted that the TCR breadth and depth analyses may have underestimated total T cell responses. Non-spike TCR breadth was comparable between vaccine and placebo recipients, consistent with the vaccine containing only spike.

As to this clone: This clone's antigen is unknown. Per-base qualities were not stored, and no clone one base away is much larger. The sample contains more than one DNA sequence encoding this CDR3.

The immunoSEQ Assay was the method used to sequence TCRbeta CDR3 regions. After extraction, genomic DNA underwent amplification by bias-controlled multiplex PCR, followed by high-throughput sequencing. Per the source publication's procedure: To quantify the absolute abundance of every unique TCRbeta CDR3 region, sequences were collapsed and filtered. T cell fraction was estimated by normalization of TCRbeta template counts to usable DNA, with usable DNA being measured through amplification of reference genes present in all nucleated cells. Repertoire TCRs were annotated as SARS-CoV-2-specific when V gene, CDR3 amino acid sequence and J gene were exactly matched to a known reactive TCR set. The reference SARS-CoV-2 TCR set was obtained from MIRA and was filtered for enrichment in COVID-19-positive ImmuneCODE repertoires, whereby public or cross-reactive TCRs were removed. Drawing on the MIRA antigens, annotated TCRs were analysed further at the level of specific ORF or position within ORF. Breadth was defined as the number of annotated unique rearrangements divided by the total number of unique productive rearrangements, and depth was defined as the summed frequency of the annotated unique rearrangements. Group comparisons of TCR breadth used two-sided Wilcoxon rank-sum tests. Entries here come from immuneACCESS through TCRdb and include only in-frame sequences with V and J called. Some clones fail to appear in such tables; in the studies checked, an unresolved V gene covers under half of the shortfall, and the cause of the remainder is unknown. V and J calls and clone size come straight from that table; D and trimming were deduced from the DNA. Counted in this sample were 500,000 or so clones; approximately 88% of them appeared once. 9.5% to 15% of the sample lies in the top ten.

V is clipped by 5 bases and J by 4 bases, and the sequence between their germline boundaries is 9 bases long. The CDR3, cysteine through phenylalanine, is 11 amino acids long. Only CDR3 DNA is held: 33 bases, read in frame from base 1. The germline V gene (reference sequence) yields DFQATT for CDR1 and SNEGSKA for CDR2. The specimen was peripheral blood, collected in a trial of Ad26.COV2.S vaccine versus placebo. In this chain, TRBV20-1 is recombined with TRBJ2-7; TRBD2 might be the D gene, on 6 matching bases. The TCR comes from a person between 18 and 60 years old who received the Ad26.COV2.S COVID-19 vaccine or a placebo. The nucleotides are TGCAGTGCTGCCCGGGGGTACGAGCAGTACTTC. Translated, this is CSAARGYEQYF.